These 20 T cell receptor beta chains were all obtained from the same sample, sequenced in a study of T-cell reconstitution after alpha-beta-depleted transplantation in children. The authors prepared the TCRbeta library with unique molecular identifiers. TCRdb re-derived calls from the PCR reads in MiXCR, one entry per CDR3 protein. The table lists roughly 500,000 distinct CDR3 sequences, about a sixth of them singletons. The sample here was PBMCs from the stem cell graft donor, taken from the stem cell graft. The receptors come from a human donor who donated a stem cell graft to a child with acute lymphoblastic leukemia.

This clonotype was picked up a small number of times. This rearrangement joins TRBV7-7 to TRBJ2-1; D gene ambiguous. The CDR3 length is 13 residues. V was shortened by 5 bases and J by 5 bases, with 10 bases between the two germline ends. Germline V CDR1 and CDR2: SSHAT, FNYEAQ (reference sequence). This CDR3 reads CASSRMENNEQFF. The CDR3, as DNA: TGTGCCAGCAGCCGAATGGAAAACAATGAGCAGTTCTTC.

The table lists this clonotype with a few counts. The chain carries TRBV29-1 and TRBJ2-1; D may be TRBD2 (6 bases). Germline V CDR1 and CDR2: SQVTM, ANQGSEA. Trimming stripped 1 base from V and 5 bases from J, with 15 bases between. The CDR3 is made up of 15 amino acids. CDR3 loop: CSVEGMTRADNEQFF. The DNA for the CDR3 is TGCAGCGTTGAAGGGATGACTAGAGCCGACAATGAGCAGTTCTTC.

The chain joins TRBV30 to TRBJ2-6; D is uncertain. This CDR3 is built from 14 residues. Trimming removed 2 bases from V and 4 bases from J, with 9 bases in between. Germline assignment: CDR1 GTSNPN and CDR2 SVGIG (reference sequence). CDR3 nucleotide sequence: TGTGCCTGGAGTATGGGTTCAGGGGCCAACGTCCTGACTTTC. Protein product: CAWSMGSGANVLTF. The whole variable domain, filled in from reference TRBV30 and TRBJ2-6, reads SQTIHQWPATLVQPVGSPLSLECTVEGTSNPNLYWYRQAAGRGLQLLFYSVGIGQISSEVPQNLSASRPQDRQFILSSKKLLLSDSGFYLCAWSMGSGANVLTFGAGSRLTVL.

This clonotype appeared a few times. The DNA of the CDR3 is TGCGCCAGCAGCTTTTCCGTTATTGGCGAGACCCAGTACTTC. It is translated as CASSFSVIGETQYF. The gene calls are TRBV5-1 and TRBJ2-5; no clear D. V was pared by 2 bases and J by 5 bases, with 13 bases between. The CDR3 sequence is 14 residues long. The germline CDR1 and CDR2 sequences are SGHRS and YFSETQ.

The V and J genes are TRBV5-1 and TRBJ2-1, with 13 bases aligning to TRBD2. Unmatched junction bases numbered 4, after V lost 5 bases and J lost 2 bases. The germline V gene has CDR1 SGHRS and CDR2 YFSETQ. This CDR3 region has 16 residues. This CDR3 reads CASRLTSGRTYNEQFF. The DNA for the CDR3 is TGCGCCAGCAGACTGACTAGCGGGAGGACCTACAATGAGCAGTTCTTC.

This rearrangement joins TRBV6-5 to TRBJ2-3, with 12 bases identical to TRBD2. V lost 0 bases and J lost 4; bases outside the gene matches: 5. Germline V CDR1 and CDR2: MNHEY, SVGAGI. This CDR3 has 17 residues. CDR3 protein: CASSYSPSGRASDTQYF. DNA of the CDR3: TGTGCCAGCAGTTACTCTCCTAGCGGGAGGGCGTCAGATACGCAGTATTTT.

This chain joins TRBV10-1 and TRBJ2-2; tentatively, D is TRBD2 (5 bases). Looked up from germline, CDR1 is WNHNN and CDR2 is SYGVQD (reference sequence). The CDR3 has 14 amino acids. V was cut by 0 bases and J by 5 bases, with 7 bases left in between. The CDR3 is CASSESDLTGELFF. CDR3 bases: TGCGCCAGCAGTGAGTCGGACTTAACCGGGGAGCTGTTTTTT.

Many counts were recorded for this clonotype. CDR3 protein: CASSVGGGTGELFF. CDR3 sequence (DNA): TGTGCCAGCAGCGTAGGAGGGGGCACCGGGGAGCTGTTTTTT. The V and J genes are TRBV9 and TRBJ2-2; the D gene is possibly TRBD1 (6 bases). Trimming took off 0 bases at V and 4 bases at J, with 7 bases between the two ends. This CDR3 spans 14 amino acids. CDR1 is SGDLS and CDR2 is YYNGEE in the germline V gene.

The rearrangement links TRBV6-1 to TRBJ2-3; the D is unclear. Trimming pared 7 bases from V and 5 bases from J, leaving 13 bases between. The CDR3 totals 13 residues. Germline CDR1 is MNHNS and CDR2 is SASEGT. The CDR3 here is CASTLRVGDTQYF. The CDR3 coding sequence is TGTGCCAGCACTCTAAGGGTGGGAGATACGCAGTATTTT.

This clonotype was recorded a few times. The chain uses TRBV18 and TRBJ2-7; TRBD1 is a possible D gene (6 bases). Trimming removed 5 bases from V and 4 bases from J, with 15 bases in between. The length of the CDR3 is 14 residues. CDR1 KGHSH and CDR2 LQKENI come from the germline V gene. CDR3 sequence: CASSGWGPRYEQYF. As DNA, the CDR3 is TGTGCCAGCTCAGGGTGGGGGCCTAGGTACGAGCAGTACTTC. Variable domain in full (rest from reference TRBV18 and TRBJ2-7): NAGVMQNPRHLVRRRGQEARLRCSPMKGHSHVYWYRQLPEEGLKFMVYLQKENIIDESGMPKERFSAEFPKEGPSILRIQQVVRGDSAAYFCASSGWGPRYEQYFGPGTRLTVT.

This clonotype was counted only a few times. The chain carries TRBV5-1 and TRBJ1-1; D gene ambiguous. The CDR3 extends over 11 amino acids. CDR1 SGHRS and CDR2 YFSETQ come from the germline V gene. Between the trimmed V and J ends, which lost 0 bases and 11 bases, there was a span of 8 bases. DNA for the CDR3: TGCGCCAGCAGCTTGGCAATATTGGCTTTCTTT. This translates into CASSLAILAFF.

In its sample, this clonotype was seen a few times. The chain employs TRBV7-8 and TRBJ2-1; 7 bases are shared with TRBD2. V was pared by 1 base and J by 7 bases, with 7 bases of the junction left unmatched. Germline-derived CDR1 and CDR2 are SGHVS and FQNEAQ. The CDR3 length is 15 residues. The CDR3 nucleotides are TGTGCCAGCAGCTTAGGCGGGAGCTCCGGGAATGAGCAGTTCTTC. Translated: CASSLGGSSGNEQFF.

This clonotype was seen more than once but under ten times. This chain joins TRBV7-9 and TRBJ1-1, with D unresolved. This CDR3 comprises 12 residues. Germline V gives CDR1 SEHNR, CDR2 FQNEAQ (reference sequence). V dropped 8 bases and J dropped 8 bases, with 15 bases sitting between them. CDR3 DNA sequence: TGTGCCAGCTCTCCGCTAGGCGAGGAAGCTTTCTTT. Translation gives CASSPLGEEAFF.

V usage is TRBV5-1 and J usage is TRBJ2-7; D ambiguous. Germline V lookup: CDR1 SGHRS, CDR2 YFSETQ. There are 14 residues in the CDR3. Trimming shortened V by 0 bases and J by 0 bases, and 7 bases separated the two germline ends. The CDR3 coding sequence is TGCGCCAGCAGCTTGGAGGCCTTCTCCTACGAGCAGTACTTC. Its protein product is CASSLEAFSYEQYF. The entire variable domain, with the rest obtained from reference TRBV5-1 and TRBJ2-7, is as follows: KAGVTQTPRYLIKTRGQQVTLSCSPISGHRSVSWYQQTPGQGLQFLFEYFSETQRNKGNFPGRFSGRQFSNSRSEMNVSTLELGDSALYLCASSLEAFSYEQYFGPGTRLTVT.

The gene calls are TRBV20-1 and TRBJ2-7; D unclear. Germline CDR1 is DFQATT and CDR2 is SNEGSKA (reference sequence). This CDR3 region has 12 residues. Trimming removed 6 bases from V and 1 base from J, with 10 bases in between. CDR3 amino acids: CSAKADSYEQYF. For the CDR3, the DNA is TGCAGTGCCAAGGCGGATTCCTACGAGCAGTACTTC.

This sequence joins TRBV4-1 and TRBJ2-7, with TRBD1 matching 7 bases. Unmatched junction bases numbered 8, after V lost 0 bases and J lost 3 bases. CDR1 is MGHRA, CDR2 YSYEKL, per germline. This CDR3 contains 16 residues. The CDR3 coding sequence is TGCGCCAGCAGCCAAGAGCAGGCAGGGGGTTTCTACGAGCAGTACTTC. Residues: CASSQEQAGGFYEQYF.

This chain joins TRBV7-6 and TRBJ2-3, with D possibly being TRBD2 (7 bases). This CDR3 spans 14 amino acids. V gave up 5 bases and J gave up 3 bases, with 12 bases separating them. Per the germline V gene, CDR1 is SGHVS and CDR2 is FNYEAQ. CDR3: CASSGGGATDTQYF. CDR3 nucleotides: TGTGCCAGCAGCGGAGGGGGGGCAACAGATACGCAGTATTTT.

The chain links TRBV13 to TRBJ1-1, with 9 nucleotides matching TRBD1. The CDR3 has 15 residues. V gave up 5 bases and J gave up 1 base; unmatched junction bases: 5. Germline values: CDR1 PRHDT, CDR2 FYEKMQ (reference sequence). The CDR3 here is CASSGQGWGNTEAFF. Here the CDR3 DNA reads TGTGCCAGCAGCGGACAGGGGTGGGGGAACACTGAAGCTTTCTTT.

The rearrangement links TRBV20-1 to TRBJ2-7; TRBD2 agrees at 8 bases. CDR1 is DFQATT and CDR2 is SNEGSKA in the germline V gene (reference sequence). The V segment lost 5 bases and the J segment 4 bases; nucleotides outside the gene matches: 13. The CDR3 runs 15 residues. CDR3 in DNA: TGCAGTGCTTTAAAATCAAGCGGGAGCAAGTACGAGCAGTACTTC. Protein sequence: CSALKSSGSKYEQYF.

In DNA, the CDR3 is TGCGCCAGCAGCTTGTACGGGACTAGCGGGCCCTCCTACGAGCAGTACTTC. Translating it yields CASSLYGTSGPSYEQYF. The chain joins TRBV5-1 to TRBJ2-7, with TRBD2 matching 12 bases. The CDR3 consists of 17 residues. Trimming removed 1 base from V and 0 bases from J; junction bases left unmatched: 5. Germline V gives CDR1 SGHRS, CDR2 YFSETQ.